The sequence of this TCR beta chain was determined in a study of immune evolution from preneoplasia to lung adenocarcinoma. Study-wide results and limits: Highest clonality occurred in KRAS-mutant, not EGFR-mutant or double wild-type, nodules. Top clone frequencies peaked in normal lung, apparently declining through invasive adenocarcinoma.

Macro-dissection enriched premalignant or tumor cells before nucleic acid extraction. Remarks on this clone: Its antigen is unidentified.

CDR1 SGHTA and CDR2 FQGNSA come from the germline V gene. This CDR3 spans 16 amino acids. Between the trimmed V and J ends, which lost 4 bases and 4 bases, there was a span of 18 bases. The protocol was immunoSEQ multiplex PCR, while the TCRdb copy is restricted to in-frame clones and leaves out a portion. The sample lists some 37,000 clones, under 85% seen once, with 5.5% to 7.5% in the top ten. The genes are TRBV7-2 and TRBJ2-3; D is possibly TRBD2 (5 bases). The sequence derives from a person aged 55 to 69 with lung adenocarcinoma. Sequenced input: FFPE invasive lung adenocarcinoma tissue. The chain's CDR3 is CASSYQPGVGADTQYF. In DNA form, the CDR3 reads TGTGCCAGCAGCTATCAACCCGGGGTTGGGGCAGATACGCAGTATTTT.